The source of this T cell receptor beta chain is a study of T cell responses to AZD1222 COVID-19 vaccine. V was pared by 4 bases and J by 10 bases, with 27 bases between. The CDR3 loop spans 18 amino acids. Germline CDR1 and CDR2: SGHKS and YYEKEE (reference sequence). Sequencing was performed with immunoSEQ multiplex PCR; in TCRdb, only in-frame clones are kept and a portion is missing. The data show roughly 110,000 clones, with around 91% seen just once and under 25% held by the top ten. Sequencing was performed on peripheral blood, taken on day 0 of AZD1222 vaccination. This sequence joins TRBV5-5 and TRBJ1-6; a possible D gene is TRBD1 (5 bases). The clonotype comes from an adult in good health. CDR3 sequence: CASSPETTTFGANSPLHF. For the CDR3, the DNA is TGTGCCAGCAGCCCGGAGACGACCACATTTGGGGCAAACTCACCCCTCCACTTT.